This T cell receptor (beta chain) was sequenced for a study of CD8 T cells in ankylosing spondylitis. This clonotype was found a few times. The antigen is unknown. Notes on the study in general: Disease-associated clones were CD8+ and fairly uncommon in peripheral blood. Within ankylosing spondylitis blood, a TCR beta motif made up of seven to nine highly homologous variants appeared to be characteristic. Prior literature has documented some motif variants in synovial fluid and blood from reactive arthritis.

Generation of TCR beta libraries employed quantitative 5'-RACE incorporating molecular barcodes. MiXCR, applied by TCRdb to the 5' RACE reads, yields one record per CDR3 protein. This sample has about 700,000 distinct CDR3 sequences, with under 20% found just once. Sequencing input: blood, either unsorted or a sorted T cell fraction (not recorded which). The TCR sequence derives from a male donor with ankylosing spondylitis.

The CDR3 sequence is CASSLESGGSSYEQYF. Here the CDR3 DNA reads TGTGCCAGCAGCTTAGAATCAGGGGGCAGCTCCTACGAGCAGTACTTC. The V gene is TRBV13, the J gene TRBJ2-7; 8 bases map to TRBD1. J lost 0 bases, V lost 1 base, and 5 bases had no gene match. Per the germline V gene, CDR1 is PRHDT and CDR2 is FYEKMQ (reference sequence). This CDR3 comprises 16 residues.